A selection of T cell receptor beta chains follows, all from one sample in a study of blood T cell repertoires in COVID-19. TCRdb's table, derived via immunoSEQ multiplex PCR, lists solely in-frame clones and lacks some. The table lists tens of thousands of clones, around 90% of them singletons. Sequenced sample: peripheral blood. The source of these receptors is a woman between 50 and 59 years old with acute or convalescent COVID-19. CDR3s include the opening cysteine and the closing phenylalanine or tryptophan. A D gene is named only where the DNA matches it firmly. Size values are once, few and many counts, or a class for expanded clones, and some rows have none.

>NA|TRBD1|TRBV7-2|TRBJ2-7
TGTGCCAGCAGCTTAGGTAGGACAGGCTACGAGCAGTACTTC
CASSLGRTGYEQYF
>NA|TRBD2|TRBV6-9|TRBJ2-1
TGTGCCAGCAGTTATGGTCGGGCTAGCGGGGATCAGAGTTGGCCCTTGGGTTTCTACAATGAGCAGTTCTTC
CASSYGRASGDQSWPLGFYNEQFF
>NA|NA|TRBV5-5|TRBJ2-7
TGTGCCAGCAGCGACCGGGGTTACGAGCAGTACTTC
CASSDRGYEQYF
>once|NA|TRBV10-3|TRBJ1-1
TGTGCCATCAGTGAGGGCTTAAGTAATCGGAACACTGAAGCTTTCTTT
CAISEGLSNRNTEAFF
>NA|TRBD1|TRBV28|TRBJ2-7
TGTGCCAGCAGTTTAGAACAGGGGGTCTCCTACGAGCAGTACTTC
CASSLEQGVSYEQYF
>NA|NA|TRBV4-1|TRBJ1-3
TGCGCCAGCAGCCAAGGGGCCGTTTGGGGCATCTCTGGAAACACCATATATTTT
CASSQGAVWGISGNTIYF
>NA|NA|TRBV18|TRBJ1-2
TGTGCCAGCTCACCAGGCGGCGACTATGGCTACACCTTC
CASSPGGDYGYTF
>few|TRBD2|TRBV18|TRBJ2-1
TGTGCCAGCTCACCCGCAAAACTAGCGGGAGGGGCTAGTCAGTTCTTC
CASSPAKLAGGASQFF
>NA|TRBD1|TRBV4-1|TRBJ2-1
TGCGCCAGCAGCCCCCAGGGGGAAGCCATGGGTGAGCAGTTCTTC
CASSPQGEAMGEQFF
>NA|TRBD1|TRBV5-8|TRBJ1-5
TGTGCCAGCAGTCCCGGGACAGGGGGCAGGCCCCAGCATTTT
CASSPGTGGRPQHF
>NA|NA|TRBV6-2/TRBV6-3|TRBJ1-2
TGTGCCAGCAGTAACACAAATCTCTATGGCTACACCTTC
CASSNTNLYGYTF
>NA|NA|TRBV2|TRBJ1-2
TGTGCCAGCAGTGAACAGGGTTTGGGGGGCTACACCTTC
CASSEQGLGGYTF
>NA|TRBD1|TRBV15|TRBJ2-7
TGTGCCACCAGCATTGGGATCCCCAGGACAGGGTACCACGAGCAGTACTTC
CATSIGIPRTGYHEQYF
>NA|NA|TRBV6-4|TRBJ1-4
TGTGCCAGCAGTGTTCGCGCTAATGAAAAACTGTTTTTT
CASSVRANEKLFF
>NA|NA|TRBV19|TRBJ1-5
TGTGCCAGTAGTACCCCTAGTGGGCCCCAGCATTTT
CASSTPSGPQHF
>NA|NA|TRBV2|TRBJ2-5
TGTGCCAGCAGTCTAGGGGCAGGTCTGGAGACCCAGTACTTC
CASSLGAGLETQYF
>NA|NA|TRBV11-2|TRBJ1-2
TGTGCCAGCAGCTCCCGGGAACTCTATGGCTACACCTTC
CASSSRELYGYTF
>NA|NA|TRBV7-8|TRBJ1-6
TGTGCCAGCAGCGAAAGGGCCGGGAAGCTTGGTAATTCACCCCTCCACTTT
CASSERAGKLGNSPLHF
>NA|TRBD1|TRBV5-6|TRBJ1-1
TGTGCCAGCAGCTTGGGGACAGGGGGCCGGACTGAAGCTTTCTTT
CASSLGTGGRTEAFF
>once|TRBD2|TRBV5-1|TRBJ2-7
TGCGCCAGCAGCTTAGACGGACTAGCGGGAGTCGAGCAGTACTTC
CASSLDGLAGVEQYF
>NA|NA|TRBV19|TRBJ1-6
TGTGCCAGTAGTATAGATGGCCGCTTGCTCCTCCACTTT
CASSIDGRLLLHF
>NA|NA|TRBV11-1|TRBJ2-7
TGTGCCAGCAGCCCAGGAGGTGCGGGTAATAACTACGAGCAGTACTTC
CASSPGGAGNNYEQYF
>NA|NA|TRBV6-5|TRBJ1-4
TGTGCCCTCGCCCGGGGAGAAAAACTGTTTTTT
CALARGEKLFF
>NA|TRBD1|TRBV2|TRBJ2-5
TGTGCCAGCAGTGACAGGGGGCTGGTCGAGACCCAGTACTTC
CASSDRGLVETQYF
>NA|NA|TRBV19|TRBJ1-1
TGTGCCAGTAGTACCCCGGGACACCCAACGAACACTGAAGCTTTCTTT
CASSTPGHPTNTEAFF
>NA|TRBD1|TRBV19|TRBJ1-2
TGTGCCAGTAGTATCCGCTTACAGGGGGGAATCTATGGCTACACCTTC
CASSIRLQGGIYGYTF
>NA|TRBD1|TRBV19|TRBJ1-1
TGTGCCAGTAGTATGGACAGGGGAGGCACTGAAGCTTTCTTT
CASSMDRGGTEAFF
>once|NA|TRBV18|TRBJ2-3
TGTGCCAGCTCACCGGGGGGGGCCGTCGATACGCAGTATTTT
CASSPGGAVDTQYF